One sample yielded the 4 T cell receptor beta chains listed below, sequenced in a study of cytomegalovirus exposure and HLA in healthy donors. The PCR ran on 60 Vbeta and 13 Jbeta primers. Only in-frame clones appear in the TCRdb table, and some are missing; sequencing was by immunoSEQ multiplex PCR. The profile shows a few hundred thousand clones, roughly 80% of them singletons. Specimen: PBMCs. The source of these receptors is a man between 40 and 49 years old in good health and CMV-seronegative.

The CDR3 bases are TGTGCCAGTAGACTAAGGACAGATTCGAGGGGTGGCTACACCTTC. Its protein is CASRLRTDSRGGYTF. The chain has TRBV19 and TRBJ1-2; possibly TRBD1 for D (6 bases). This CDR3 is 15 amino acids long. Trimming cost V 6 bases and J 7 bases, with 21 bases left between them. CDR1 and CDR2 (germline): LNHDA, SQIVND (reference sequence).

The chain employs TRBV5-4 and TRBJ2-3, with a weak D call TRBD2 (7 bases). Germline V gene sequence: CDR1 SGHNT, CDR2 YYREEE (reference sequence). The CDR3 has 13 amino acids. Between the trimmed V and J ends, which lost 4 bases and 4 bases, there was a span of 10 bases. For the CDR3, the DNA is TGTGCCAGCAGCCTAGGGGGGGCAGATACGCAGTATTTT. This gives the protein CASSLGGADTQYF.

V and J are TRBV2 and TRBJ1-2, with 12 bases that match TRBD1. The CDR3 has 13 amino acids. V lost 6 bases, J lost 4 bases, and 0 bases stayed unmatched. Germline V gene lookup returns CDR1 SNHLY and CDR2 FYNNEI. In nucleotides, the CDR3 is TGTGCCAGCAGGGGACAGGGGGCCTATGGCTACACCTTC. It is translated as CASRGQGAYGYTF.

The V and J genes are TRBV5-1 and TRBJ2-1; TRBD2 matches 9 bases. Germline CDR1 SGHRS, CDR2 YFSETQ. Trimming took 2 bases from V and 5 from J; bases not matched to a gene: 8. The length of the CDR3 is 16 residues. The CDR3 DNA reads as TGCGCCAGCAGCTTCCGACTAGCGGAATCTCACAATGAGCAGTTCTTC. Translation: CASSFRLAESHNEQFF.